This T cell receptor (beta chain) was profiled in a study of T cell responses to AZD1222 COVID-19 vaccine. Study summary: Second-dose groups at about 4 or about 12 weeks were pooled. Study-level findings and limits: At 160-218 and 743-854, vaccine-associated CD4 TCRs were dominant, and they spanned spike. Nearly half of the spike-specific TCRs reportedly recognize variant regions that carry no mutations. Without day 14 samples, only post-peak T cell repertoires were studied.

Repertoires were generated with immunoSEQ multiplex PCR, while TCRdb's copy carries only in-frame clones and drops some. This table has around 100,000 clones, 80% to 95% appearing once. V shed 1 base and J shed 1 base, with 8 bases lying between them. Germline CDR1 reads SNHLY; CDR2 reads FYNNEI. The CDR3 loop spans 15 amino acids. As regards this clone: Its target is not known.

The TCR originated in an adult in good health. The genes are TRBV2 and TRBJ1-5, with D uncertain. Material: peripheral blood, obtained on day 0 of AZD1222 vaccination. The chain's CDR3 is CASSEEGYSNQPQHF. The CDR3, as DNA: TGTGCCAGCAGTGAAGAGGGTTACAGCAATCAGCCCCAGCATTTT.